This TCR beta chain stems from a study of beta chain features in type 1 diabetes. On the study more broadly: Cells sorted and examined across all samples totaled roughly 100,000,000.

Study outcomes and limitations: Shortening that was moderate but significant affected the TCRB CDR3s of Type 1 diabetes patients in all four CD4+ subsets. VDJ junctions from patients with type 1 diabetes contained fewer insertions and more deletions. An over-representation of cells with high TCR expression could result from cDNA sequencing. Patients' naive, central memory and regulatory TCRB repertoires appeared more alike than those of healthy donors.

The CDR3 totals 11 residues. Looked up from germline, CDR1 is DFQATT and CDR2 is SNEGSKA (reference sequence). With 6 bases removed from V and 4 bases from J, the gap between germline ends came to 9 bases. Expressed TCRB transcripts were sequenced after all isolated RNA was converted to cDNA. TCRdb's copy holds only in-frame clones and misses some; the assay was immunoSEQ multiplex PCR. The table has some 330,000 clones, over 9.5% seen once; the top ten hold about 0.01%. This clone was seen a handful of times. Antigen unknown. This TCR was sampled from a woman between 18 and 29 years old with type 1 diabetes. The chain is built from TRBV20-1 and TRBJ1-2; maybe TRBD1 (6 bases). The sequenced material came from naive CD4+ T cells from blood. The CDR3 coding sequence is TGCAGTGCGCGGACAGCCTATGGCTACACCTTC. Translating it yields CSARTAYGYTF.